The 28 T cell receptor beta chains listed next were all sequenced from one sample in a study of T cells after yellow fever vaccination. Each CDR3 protein is one row after TCRdb ran MiXCR on the 5' RACE reads. The data contain 400,000 or so distinct CDR3 sequences, 18% of them seen just once; the ten biggest clones take up about a sixth. The sample was PBMCs, taken before the yellow fever booster vaccination. All receptors derive from a man aged 18 to 29 who received the YFV17D yellow fever vaccine.

The genes are TRBV11-2 and TRBJ2-7; TRBD2 agrees at 9 bases. This CDR3 is built from 13 residues. Germline CDR1 reads SGHAT; CDR2 reads FQNNGV. The V segment lost 8 bases and the J segment 7 bases; nucleotides outside the gene matches: 9. The DNA of the CDR3 is TGTGCCAGCGGATCTAGCGGGAAGGGAGAGCAGTACGTC. Translated, it gives CASGSSGKGEQYV.

The V and J genes are TRBV11-2 and TRBJ1-4, with unresolved D. Trimming took off 5 bases at V and 6 bases at J, with 16 bases between the two ends. This CDR3 contains 15 residues. Germline V lookup: CDR1 SGHAT, CDR2 FQNNGV. The CDR3 loop reads CASSRQVAGDEKLFF. CDR3 DNA: TGTGCCAGCAGCAGGCAGGTGGCCGGAGATGAAAAACTGTTTTTT.

This chain connects TRBV21-1 to TRBJ2-3; TRBD1, the table's D call, lacks a check against the DNA. TRBV21-1 is assigned pseudogene status. The CDR3 is 15 residues long. For the CDR3, the DNA is TGTGCCAGCAGCAAAGGAGGGACCCCCTTCGATACGCAGTATTTT. It is translated as CASSKGGTPFDTQYF.

About this clonotype itself: The germline gene is not matched at one end of the junction; a read error may be the cause. The rearrangement uses TRBV7-7 and TRBJ2-2, with D possibly TRBD1 on 6 matching bases. The CDR3 consists of 14 residues. Per germline, CDR1 SSHAT and CDR2 FNYEAQ (reference sequence). DNA of the CDR3: TGTGCTAGCAGCTTACAGGGTCCGCCCGGGGAGCTGTTTTTT. It yields the protein CASSLQGPPGELFF.

Only a few counts were recorded for this clonotype. The chain uses TRBV27 and TRBJ2-2; 11 bases fit TRBD1. Germline V gives CDR1 MNHEY, CDR2 SMNVEV (reference sequence). V lost 7 bases, J lost 5 bases, and 12 bases stayed unmatched. CDR3 length equals 17 residues. CDR3 region: CASTSLPGTGGTGELFF. The CDR3 DNA sequence: TGTGCCAGCACATCACTTCCCGGGACAGGGGGAACCGGGGAGCTGTTTTTT.

The sample holds many counts of this clonotype. This chain uses TRBV7-3 with TRBJ2-1; 10 positions match TRBD2. Looked up from germline, CDR1 is SGHTA and CDR2 is FQGTGA. This CDR3 spans 15 amino acids. V lost 6 bases, J lost 10 bases, and 12 bases stayed unmatched. The CDR3: CASRPSGGAHGEQFF. The CDR3 DNA reads TGTGCCAGCAGACCCAGCGGGGGGGCTCATGGGGAGCAGTTCTTC. The variable domain in full, with the rest retrieved from reference TRBV7-3 and TRBJ2-1, is GAGVSQTPSNKVTEKGKYVELRCDPISGHTALYWYRQSLGQGPEFLIYFQGTGAADDSGLPNDRFFAVRPEGSVSTLKIQRTERGDSAVYLCASRPSGGAHGEQFFGPGTRLTVL.

The table lists this clonotype with a few counts. The genes are TRBV12-3 or TRBV12-4 and TRBJ2-3; 8 bases fit TRBD2. The CDR3 is made up of 16 amino acids. After removal of 6 bases from V and 3 bases from J, the junction contained 11 bases not matched to a gene. In DNA, the CDR3 is TGTGCCAGCAGCCCTTTTTTTAGCGGGGAGACAGATACGCAGTATTTT. Protein sequence: CASSPFFSGETDTQYF.

This clonotype was counted a few times. This chain joins TRBV4-1 and TRBJ2-1; D is perhaps TRBD1 (5 bases). The CDR3 length is 16 residues. Trimming cost V 2 bases and J 2 bases, with 13 bases left between them. Germline CDR1 MGHRA, CDR2 YSYEKL. CDR3 coding DNA: TGCGCCAGCAGCCAACCGACAGAAAACGCCTACAATGAGCAGTTCTTC. It yields the protein CASSQPTENAYNEQFF.

This rearrangement joins TRBV12-3 or TRBV12-4 to TRBJ2-5, with TRBD2 matching over 7 bases. The CDR3 sequence is 13 residues long. V shed 7 bases, J shed 5 bases, and the junction held 7 bases outside the gene matches. Here the CDR3 reads CASNPSGGETQYF. The CDR3 nucleotides read TGTGCCAGCAATCCCTCCGGGGGGGAGACCCAGTACTTC.

The chain recombines TRBV7-9 with TRBJ1-4, with D uncertain. V lost 2 bases and J 7 bases, leaving 8 bases between the germline ends. CDR3 size: 13 residues. In germline, CDR1 is SEHNR, CDR2 FQNEAQ (reference sequence). CDR3 in amino acids: CASSLRGSEKLFF. CDR3 in DNA: TGTGCCAGCAGCTTAAGAGGCAGTGAAAAACTGTTTTTT. The complete variable domain, with remaining parts taken from reference TRBV7-9 and TRBJ1-4, reads DTGVSQNPRHKITKRGQNVTFRCDPISEHNRLYWYRQTLGQGPEFLTYFQNEAQLEKSRLLSDRFSAERPKGSFSTLEIQRTEQGDSAMYLCASSLRGSEKLFFGSGTQLSVL.

The rearrangement links TRBV2 to TRBJ2-1; 10 bases are a match to TRBD1. The CDR3 length is 16 residues. Trimming at V came to 2 bases and at J to 5 bases, leaving 6 bases not matched to a gene. Germline V lookup: CDR1 SNHLY, CDR2 FYNNEI. The CDR3 DNA sequence: TGTGCCAGCAGTGAATATGGGACAGGGGTCAACAATGAGCAGTTCTTC. This gives the protein CASSEYGTGVNNEQFF.

This clonotype was seen a few times. The chain recombines TRBV9 with TRBJ1-1; perhaps TRBD1 as D (6 bases). Between the trimmed V and J ends, which lost 4 bases and 1 base, there was a span of 14 bases. Per the germline V gene, CDR1 is SGDLS and CDR2 is YYNGEE. The CDR3 is 15 amino acids. CDR3 protein: CASSRRQEQNTEAFF. Written as DNA, the CDR3 is TGTGCCAGCAGCAGAAGACAGGAACAGAACACTGAAGCTTTCTTT.

The table lists this clonotype with a few counts. CDR3 nucleotides: TGTGCCAGCAGCCAAGACGGGTTGAAGCAGTTCTTC. It translates to CASSQDGLKQFF. This chain joins TRBV4-2 and TRBJ2-1; D remains unclear. This CDR3 has 12 residues. With 0 bases removed from V and 11 bases from J, the gap between germline ends came to 8 bases. In germline, CDR1 is LGHNA, CDR2 YNFKEQ.

At least ten counts were recorded for this clonotype. The genes are TRBV7-7 and TRBJ2-2; the D gene could be TRBD1 or TRBD2 (5 bases each). CDR3 length: 15 amino acids. Between the trimmed V and J ends, which lost 3 bases and 0 bases, there was a span of 8 bases. The germline CDR1 and CDR2 sequences are SSHAT and FNYEAQ (reference sequence). CDR3: CASSLTAANTGELFF. The DNA for the CDR3 is TGTGCCAGCAGCTTGACAGCGGCGAACACCGGGGAGCTGTTTTTT.

In its sample, this clonotype was seen a few times. The rearrangement links TRBV5-1 to TRBJ2-1, with D possibly TRBD1 on 5 matching bases. Trimming shortened V by 1 base and J by 4 bases, and 12 bases separated the two germline ends. This CDR3 is built from 15 residues. The V gene's germline CDR1 is SGHRS and CDR2 YFSETQ. The DNA for the CDR3 is TGCGCCAGCAGCTTGTACCAGGGTTCATACAATGAGCAGTTCTTC. Encoded protein: CASSLYQGSYNEQFF. Based on the CDR3 plus reference TRBV5-1 and TRBJ2-1, the full variable domain is KAGVTQTPRYLIKTRGQQVTLSCSPISGHRSVSWYQQTPGQGLQFLFEYFSETQRNKGNFPGRFSGRQFSNSRSEMNVSTLELGDSALYLCASSLYQGSYNEQFFGPGTRLTVL.

This clonotype was counted a single time. The CDR3 loop reads CASSQEGVEQFF. Here the CDR3 DNA reads TGTGCCAGCAGCCAAGAGGGTGTTGAGCAGTTCTTC. The chain couples TRBV4-2 to TRBJ2-1; D gene unclear. Germline V gives CDR1 LGHNA, CDR2 YNFKEQ. The CDR3 has 12 residues. The V end was cut by 0 bases, the J end by 9 bases, with 6 bases between.

The CDR3 sequence is CASSSPRENTGELFF. In DNA form, the CDR3 reads TGCGCCAGCAGCTCTCCCCGGGAGAACACCGGGGAGCTGTTTTTT. The chain is built from TRBV5-1 and TRBJ2-2; possibly TRBD2 for D (5 bases). The length of the CDR3 is 15 residues. The germline V gene has CDR1 SGHRS and CDR2 YFSETQ. Between the trimmed V and J ends, which lost 3 bases and 1 base, there was a span of 10 bases. The full variable domain, its missing parts supplied by reference TRBV5-1 and TRBJ2-2, is KAGVTQTPRYLIKTRGQQVTLSCSPISGHRSVSWYQQTPGQGLQFLFEYFSETQRNKGNFPGRFSGRQFSNSRSEMNVSTLELGDSALYLCASSSPRENTGELFFGEGSRLTVL.

This clonotype has a handful of counts. This chain joins TRBV20-1 and TRBJ2-1; D remains unclear. V lost 0 bases, J lost 10 bases, and 10 bases lay in between. CDR1 and CDR2 from the germline V gene are DFQATT and SNEGSKA (reference sequence). This CDR3 contains 12 residues. CDR3 in amino acids: CSARDWSQEQFF. The CDR3 nucleotides read TGCAGTGCTAGAGATTGGTCGCAGGAGCAGTTCTTC.

V and J are TRBV11-2 and TRBJ2-1; no clear D. In germline, CDR1 is SGHAT, CDR2 FQNNGV. Trimming cost V 1 base and J 8 bases, with 9 bases left between them. The CDR3 loop spans 13 amino acids. The CDR3 loop is CASSLGSVDEQFF. The DNA for the CDR3 is TGTGCCAGCAGCTTAGGCTCTGTCGATGAGCAGTTCTTC.

This clonotype came up a few times. CDR3 DNA sequence: TGCAGTGCTAGAGATCTTGGGAGGGCGCGTGCTAGCACAGATACGCAGTATTTT. The encoded protein is CSARDLGRARASTDTQYF. V usage is TRBV20-1 and J usage is TRBJ2-3, with 7 bases identical to TRBD2. The CDR3 has 18 amino acids. Germline CDR1 is DFQATT and CDR2 is SNEGSKA (reference sequence). With V trimmed by 0 bases and J by 0 bases, 12 bases remained unmatched.

This clonotype was picked up a small number of times. The chain uses TRBV24-1 and TRBJ2-1, with D perhaps matching TRBD1 (6 bases). Germline V gives CDR1 KGHDR, CDR2 SFDVKD. The CDR3 consists of 16 residues. V was pared by 8 bases and J by 5 bases, with 21 bases between. CDR3 sequence (DNA): TGTGCCACCATGTCAGCAACAGGGTCGAACGACAATGAGCAGTTCTTC. The encoded protein is CATMSATGSNDNEQFF.

This clonotype was seen a few times. This chain uses TRBV12-3 or TRBV12-4 with TRBJ2-1, with a possible D match to TRBD2 (6 bases). Trimming stripped 4 bases from V and 7 bases from J, with 11 bases between. The CDR3 covers 13 residues. CDR3 bases: TGTGCCAGCAGTTCCCCTCGGGGGAATGAGCAGTTCTTC. It translates to CASSSPRGNEQFF.

The J gene is TRBJ2-2, the V gene TRBV7-3; 12 bases are shared with TRBD2. The CDR3 length is 16 residues. After removal of 8 bases from V and 0 bases from J, the junction contained 4 bases not matched to a gene. Germline lookup yields CDR1 SGHTA and CDR2 FQGTGA. The CDR3 nucleotides are TGTGCCAGCGGCTCTAGCGGGGGGGCGAACACCGGGGAGCTGTTTTTT. Its translation is CASGSSGGANTGELFF.

This clonotype was seen a few times. The chain links TRBV7-2 to TRBJ2-2, with D tentatively TRBD2 (5 bases). Germline loops: CDR1 SGHTA, CDR2 FQGNSA. The CDR3 is 14 residues long. V dropped 5 bases and J dropped 6 bases, with 13 bases sitting between them. For the CDR3, the DNA is TGTGCCAGCAGCACCTCCGGCGGGTCCGGGGAGCTGTTTTTT. Translation gives CASSTSGGSGELFF. Full variable domain (rest looked up from reference TRBV7-2 and TRBJ2-2): GAGVSQSPSNKVTEKGKDVELRCDPISGHTALYWYRQSLGQGLEFLIYFQGNSAPDKSGLPSDRFSAERTGGSVSTLTIQRTQQEDSAVYLCASSTSGGSGELFFGEGSRLTVL.

The gene calls are TRBV12-3 or TRBV12-4 and TRBJ1-1; unclear D gene. The CDR3 has 14 residues. Trimming pared 4 bases from V and 4 bases from J, leaving 13 bases between. The CDR3 DNA follows: TGTGCCAGCAGTTCGGCGGACGGGAGCACTGAAGCTTTCTTT. Translated, it gives CASSSADGSTEAFF.

This clonotype has only a few counts. This chain connects TRBV4-2 to TRBJ2-1; TRBD1 aligns across 8 bases. J was trimmed by 7 bases and V by 7 bases; bases with no gene match: 12. The CDR3 has 15 residues. The germline V gene has CDR1 LGHNA and CDR2 YNFKEQ. CDR3 in amino acids: CASKGQDRVKNEQFF. The CDR3 DNA is TGTGCCAGCAAAGGGCAGGACAGGGTCAAAAATGAGCAGTTCTTC.

This clonotype was observed a few times. The rearrangement uses TRBV27 and TRBJ1-2, with 7 bases aligning to TRBD1. The J segment lost 7 bases and the V segment lost 4 bases, leaving 6 bases of the junction unmatched. Germline CDR1 MNHEY, CDR2 SMNVEV (reference sequence). The CDR3 spans 13 residues. The CDR3 reads CASSYRQGGGYTF. CDR3 DNA sequence: TGTGCCAGCAGTTATAGACAGGGAGGTGGCTACACCTTC.

This chain connects TRBV9 to TRBJ2-3; 7 bases agree with TRBD2. Germline CDR1 reads SGDLS; CDR2 reads YYNGEE. This CDR3 region has 15 residues. The ends lost 3 bases at V and 4 bases at J; junction bases unmatched: 8. CDR3 in amino acids: CASSATGGRADTQYF. Written as DNA, the CDR3 is TGTGCCAGCAGCGCAACGGGGGGTAGGGCAGATACGCAGTATTTT. Filled out from reference TRBV9 and TRBJ2-3, the complete variable domain reads DSGVTQTPKHLITATGQRVTLRCSPRSGDLSVYWYQQSLDQGLQFLIQYYNGEERAKGNILERFSAQQFPDLHSELNLSSLELGDSALYFCASSATGGRADTQYFGPGTRLTVL.